This T cell receptor beta chain appears in the sequencing data of a study of blood T cells in healthy people across ages. Per sample, no less than 5 micrograms of total RNA were extracted. It was with a sample-barcoded 5' primer and a J-beta primer mix that a second PCR of about 6 to 12 cycles was run. From the 5' RACE reads, TCRdb called clonotypes with MiXCR, one entry per CDR3 protein. The sample shows roughly 2 million distinct CDR3 sequences, about 49% of them seen only once. This clonotype turned up a few times. What it binds is unknown. Notes on the study in general: Age brought a roughly linear fall in TCR beta diversity measured per million T cells.

The V and J ends lost 6 bases and 5 bases respectively, with 13 bases between them. The CDR3 spans 13 residues. Germline CDR1 is MNHEY and CDR2 is SVGAGI. The sequenced sample was blood. V and J are TRBV6-5 and TRBJ2-5, with D perhaps TRBD2 (6 bases). This TCR came from a woman between 40 and 50 years old in good health. This CDR3 reads CASRNYREETQYF. CDR3 bases: TGTGCCAGCAGAAACTATCGGGAGGAGACCCAGTACTTC.